Listed below are T cell receptor beta chains from one sample, sequenced in a study of cytomegalovirus exposure and HLA in healthy donors. Some clones are missing from TCRdb's copy, which holds only in-frame ones; the method was immunoSEQ multiplex PCR. The sample holds under 250,000 clones, around 81% seen once. The source material was PBMCs. The receptors shown here come from a young man in good health and CMV-seronegative. Each CDR3 is given with its conserved first and last residue. The order of the fields is V gene, clone size, J gene, D gene, CDR3 protein. The D gene is left open where the match is weak. Expanded clones are given a class, and other clones once, few, many or no size at all.

V gene: TRBV6-1; clone size: NA; J gene: TRBJ1-4; D gene: TRBD1; CDR3 protein: CASSGWDRGVEKLFF
V gene: TRBV5-4; clone size: NA; J gene: TRBJ2-1; D gene: NA; CDR3 protein: CASSLIAASYNEQFF
V gene: TRBV6-6; clone size: NA; J gene: TRBJ2-5; D gene: NA; CDR3 protein: CASSLRGAQETQYF
V gene: TRBV9; clone size: once; J gene: TRBJ2-2; D gene: TRBD2; CDR3 protein: CASSALLGGSGELFF
V gene: TRBV6-1; clone size: NA; J gene: TRBJ1-1; D gene: TRBD1; CDR3 protein: CASSEQGAGGTEAFF
V gene: TRBV18; clone size: NA; J gene: TRBJ2-7; D gene: TRBD1; CDR3 protein: CASSLAGTGKGEQYF
V gene: TRBV9; clone size: NA; J gene: TRBJ2-5; D gene: TRBD2; CDR3 protein: CASSVGRLAQETQYF
V gene: TRBV18; clone size: NA; J gene: TRBJ1-5; D gene: NA; CDR3 protein: CASSDVMPGTYSNQPQHF
V gene: TRBV5-4; clone size: few; J gene: TRBJ2-3; D gene: TRBD2; CDR3 protein: CASSLPLRTSGKRATQYF
V gene: TRBV7-3; clone size: NA; J gene: TRBJ2-1; D gene: TRBD2; CDR3 protein: CASSSPGGNEQFF
V gene: TRBV10-3; clone size: NA; J gene: TRBJ2-5; D gene: TRBD1; CDR3 protein: CAISEPDRGQETQYF
V gene: TRBV21-1; clone size: NA; J gene: TRBJ2-1; D gene: NA; CDR3 protein: CASSRVDGTSGNLYNEQFF
V gene: TRBV7-9; clone size: few; J gene: TRBJ2-7; D gene: NA; CDR3 protein: CASSSNSYEQYF
V gene: TRBV6-1; clone size: NA; J gene: TRBJ2-5; D gene: TRBD2; CDR3 protein: CASRRLAGGGETQYF
V gene: TRBV7-9; clone size: once; J gene: TRBJ2-3; D gene: NA; CDR3 protein: CASSLTRTATTDTQYF
V gene: TRBV7-2; clone size: NA; J gene: TRBJ1-4; D gene: TRBD1; CDR3 protein: CASSLQGAGEKLFF
V gene: TRBV25-1; clone size: NA; J gene: TRBJ2-7; D gene: TRBD2; CDR3 protein: CATRGAGGPNYEQYF
V gene: TRBV19; clone size: NA; J gene: TRBJ1-3; D gene: NA; CDR3 protein: CASSQMTATFSGNTIYF
V gene: TRBV23-1; clone size: NA; J gene: TRBJ2-7; D gene: NA; CDR3 protein: CASSQSSRWRRYGYEQYF
V gene: TRBV6-1; clone size: NA; J gene: TRBJ2-7; D gene: TRBD1; CDR3 protein: CASAIQGTFYEQYF
V gene: TRBV5-1; clone size: NA; J gene: TRBJ2-1; D gene: TRBD2; CDR3 protein: CASSLAASGEYNEQFF
V gene: TRBV28; clone size: few; J gene: TRBJ2-7; D gene: TRBD2; CDR3 protein: CASSSSSAGVYAYEQYF
V gene: TRBV28; clone size: NA; J gene: TRBJ2-5; D gene: NA; CDR3 protein: CASSTGLPETQYF
V gene: TRBV5-1; clone size: NA; J gene: TRBJ2-7; D gene: TRBD2; CDR3 protein: CASSSTSGTTYEQYF
V gene: TRBV4-1; clone size: once; J gene: TRBJ1-2; D gene: TRBD1; CDR3 protein: CASSPFVGQGVRTGYGYTF
V gene: TRBV5-1; clone size: NA; J gene: TRBJ1-4; D gene: TRBD1; CDR3 protein: CASRPTGGREKLFF
V gene: TRBV7-6; clone size: few; J gene: TRBJ2-3; D gene: TRBD1; CDR3 protein: CASSLTGALTTDTQYF
V gene: TRBV30; clone size: few; J gene: TRBJ2-3; D gene: TRBD2; CDR3 protein: CAWSRDSGSRDTQYF
V gene: TRBV9; clone size: NA; J gene: TRBJ2-2; D gene: NA; CDR3 protein: CASSVGPGEYTGELFF
V gene: TRBV28; clone size: few; J gene: TRBJ1-4; D gene: NA; CDR3 protein: CASTTTHRVLALANEKLFF
V gene: TRBV19; clone size: once; J gene: TRBJ2-5; D gene: TRBD1; CDR3 protein: CASSGTVRETQYF
V gene: TRBV2; clone size: NA; J gene: TRBJ2-3; D gene: NA; CDR3 protein: CASSEVAGLIADTQYF
V gene: TRBV5-1; clone size: NA; J gene: TRBJ2-5; D gene: NA; CDR3 protein: CASSTPRPQETQYF
V gene: TRBV6-1; clone size: NA; J gene: TRBJ1-4; D gene: NA; CDR3 protein: CASRRTATNEKLFF
V gene: TRBV29-1; clone size: few; J gene: TRBJ1-5; D gene: NA; CDR3 protein: CSVGTVWPQHF
V gene: TRBV6-1; clone size: once; J gene: TRBJ2-1; D gene: NA; CDR3 protein: CASSEAERNEQFF
V gene: TRBV18; clone size: NA; J gene: TRBJ2-5; D gene: NA; CDR3 protein: CASSLYLDTNQETQYF
V gene: TRBV2; clone size: few; J gene: TRBJ1-2; D gene: NA; CDR3 protein: CASSGERGGYTF
V gene: TRBV7-3; clone size: NA; J gene: TRBJ2-7; D gene: TRBD2; CDR3 protein: CASSLSGSAYEQYF
V gene: TRBV9; clone size: NA; J gene: TRBJ2-7; D gene: NA; CDR3 protein: CASSPSAGSYEQYF
V gene: TRBV9; clone size: NA; J gene: TRBJ2-3; D gene: NA; CDR3 protein: CASSVVGGWADTQYF
V gene: TRBV27; clone size: NA; J gene: TRBJ2-7; D gene: TRBD2; CDR3 protein: CASSSPPSGRGYEQYF
V gene: TRBV6-5; clone size: NA; J gene: TRBJ1-2; D gene: NA; CDR3 protein: CASSSPPGMPSYGYTF
V gene: TRBV7-2; clone size: NA; J gene: TRBJ2-3; D gene: NA; CDR3 protein: CASSSGRFPDTQYF
V gene: TRBV2; clone size: NA; J gene: TRBJ2-1; D gene: TRBD2; CDR3 protein: CASRALAATYNEQFF
V gene: TRBV27; clone size: NA; J gene: TRBJ1-5; D gene: TRBD1; CDR3 protein: CASSPRTGNNQPQHF
V gene: TRBV5-5; clone size: NA; J gene: TRBJ2-7; D gene: TRBD2; CDR3 protein: CASSFGLADYEQYF
V gene: TRBV4-2; clone size: NA; J gene: TRBJ2-6; D gene: TRBD2; CDR3 protein: CASSQRLQTSGGMGSGANVLTF
V gene: TRBV6-5; clone size: NA; J gene: TRBJ2-7; D gene: TRBD2; CDR3 protein: CASRGLAGTYEQYF
V gene: TRBV4-1; clone size: NA; J gene: TRBJ2-1; D gene: TRBD2; CDR3 protein: CASSQVRTEIAGVPYNEQFF
V gene: TRBV2; clone size: NA; J gene: TRBJ1-6; D gene: NA; CDR3 protein: CASTGADNSPLHF